A selection of T cell receptor beta chains follows, all from one sample in a study of human T cells and chemical hapten exposure. MiXCR was run by TCRdb on the RACE reads, yielding one entry per CDR3 protein. Among about 84,000 distinct CDR3 sequences listed, 10% to 12% were seen once. Sequenced here: whole blood, sampled in connection with sensitization to the hapten diphenylcyclopropenone (DPC). Receptors originate from a woman between 45 and 65 years old with alopecia areata. Some clones in this sample may be carry-over from other donors' samples. Each CDR3 is given with its conserved first and last residue. The D gene is left open where the match is weak. A row's size may be missing; if present it is once, few, many or a size class.

j_gene: TRBJ2-5
v_gene: TRBV5-4
d_gene: -
abundance: few
CDR3nt: TGTGCCAGCGGGAAGGGAGTCCAAGAGACCCAGTACTTC
CDR3aa: CASGKGVQETQYF

j_gene: TRBJ1-3
v_gene: TRBV16
d_gene: -
abundance: many
CDR3nt: TGTGCCAGCAGCCTCCAAGCTGGAAACACCATATATTTT
CDR3aa: CASSLQAGNTIYF

j_gene: TRBJ2-7
v_gene: TRBV7-9
d_gene: TRBD1
abundance: many
CDR3nt: TGTGCCAGCAGCCCCCGGGACAGGAGCCACGAGCAGTACTTC
CDR3aa: CASSPRDRSHEQYF

j_gene: TRBJ2-5
v_gene: TRBV19
d_gene: TRBD1
abundance: -
CDR3nt: TGTGCCAGTAGTTCCCGCCCCGGGACAGTACTGTACCAAGAGACCCAGTACTTC
CDR3aa: CASSSRPGTVLYQETQYF

j_gene: TRBJ2-5
v_gene: TRBV5-1
d_gene: TRBD2
abundance: many
CDR3nt: TGCGCCAGCAGCCCAGGACTAGCCGAGGAGACCCAGTACTTC
CDR3aa: CASSPGLAEETQYF

j_gene: TRBJ2-7
v_gene: TRBV27
d_gene: -
abundance: few
CDR3nt: TGTGCCAGCAGTTTATCAGGGTCTCCGGGGAGGTACGAGCAGTACTTC
CDR3aa: CASSLSGSPGRYEQYF

j_gene: TRBJ2-7
v_gene: TRBV28
d_gene: -
abundance: -
CDR3nt: TGTGCCAGCAGGATTAGGGGTGAGCAGTACTTC
CDR3aa: CASRIRGEQYF

j_gene: TRBJ1-2
v_gene: TRBV6-2/TRBV6-3
d_gene: TRBD1
abundance: -
CDR3nt: TGTGCCAGCAGCCTACAGGGGAGCTATGGCTACACCTTC
CDR3aa: CASSLQGSYGYTF

j_gene: TRBJ2-7
v_gene: TRBV3-1
d_gene: -
abundance: -
CDR3nt: TGTGCCAGCAGCTACGGAACCCTCTCCTACGAGCAGTACTTC
CDR3aa: CASSYGTLSYEQYF

j_gene: TRBJ2-1
v_gene: TRBV4-1
d_gene: -
abundance: -
CDR3nt: TGCGCCAGCAGCCAAGGACTCCGCACAGAGAACGAGCAGTTCTTC
CDR3aa: CASSQGLRTENEQFF

j_gene: TRBJ2-1
v_gene: TRBV7-2
d_gene: TRBD1
abundance: -
CDR3nt: TGTGCCAGCAGTCCGGGACAGGGGCGCAGCTCCTACAATGAGCAGTTCTTC
CDR3aa: CASSPGQGRSSYNEQFF

j_gene: TRBJ2-2
v_gene: TRBV30
d_gene: -
abundance: few
CDR3nt: TGTGCCTGGATACGGCAAGTCAACACCGGGGAGCTGTTTTTT
CDR3aa: CAWIRQVNTGELFF

j_gene: TRBJ1-1
v_gene: TRBV10-2
d_gene: -
abundance: many
CDR3nt: TGCGCCAGCAGTGAGAGAGGTGCGGGCACTGAAGCTTTCTTT
CDR3aa: CASSERGAGTEAFF

j_gene: TRBJ1-6
v_gene: TRBV30
d_gene: -
abundance: few
CDR3nt: TGTGCCTGGAGTCCTACGGTCAATTCACCCCTCCACTTT
CDR3aa: CAWSPTVNSPLHF

j_gene: TRBJ2-7
v_gene: TRBV7-9
d_gene: TRBD2
abundance: -
CDR3nt: TGTGCCAGCAGCCCTCCGGGGGGCTCCTACGAGCAGTACTTC
CDR3aa: CASSPPGGSYEQYF

j_gene: TRBJ2-1
v_gene: TRBV29-1
d_gene: TRBD2
abundance: -
CDR3nt: TGCAGCGTTGGGGTGGGGACTAGCGGGCTTTCCTCCTACAATGAGCAGTTCTTC
CDR3aa: CSVGVGTSGLSSYNEQFF

j_gene: TRBJ2-2
v_gene: TRBV7-3
d_gene: TRBD2
abundance: many
CDR3nt: TGTGCCAGCAGCTTTAGCGGGAGGGCCTTCGGGGAGCTGTTTTTT
CDR3aa: CASSFSGRAFGELFF

j_gene: TRBJ2-7
v_gene: TRBV9
d_gene: -
abundance: many
CDR3nt: TGTGCCAGCAGCCTATCATCTGCTACCTACGAGCAGTACTTC
CDR3aa: CASSLSSATYEQYF

j_gene: TRBJ2-3
v_gene: TRBV4-1
d_gene: -
abundance: -
CDR3nt: TGCGCCAGCAGCCGCGGTAGCAACACAGATACGCAGTATTTT
CDR3aa: CASSRGSNTDTQYF

j_gene: TRBJ2-1
v_gene: TRBV20-1
d_gene: TRBD1
abundance: many
CDR3nt: TGCAGTGCTGATCCGGGACAGGGGGCGCCCGGTGAGCAGTTCTTC
CDR3aa: CSADPGQGAPGEQFF

j_gene: TRBJ2-7
v_gene: TRBV5-1
d_gene: TRBD2
abundance: -
CDR3nt: TGCGCCAGCAGCTTTACGGGAGGGCCCCACGAGCAGTACTTC
CDR3aa: CASSFTGGPHEQYF

j_gene: TRBJ2-1
v_gene: TRBV6-5
d_gene: TRBD2
abundance: -
CDR3nt: TGTGCCAGCAGTTTAAAGGTCTTAGCGGGAGCGTACAATGAGCAGTTCTTC
CDR3aa: CASSLKVLAGAYNEQFF

j_gene: TRBJ2-5
v_gene: TRBV12-3/TRBV12-4
d_gene: TRBD2
abundance: few
CDR3nt: TGTGCCAGCAGACCTCTAGCGGGGGGGCGGGAGACCCAGTACTTC
CDR3aa: CASRPLAGGRETQYF

j_gene: TRBJ2-1
v_gene: TRBV7-8
d_gene: TRBD2
abundance: many
CDR3nt: TGTGCCAGCAGCTCTAGCGGGAGGGCCTACAATGAGCAGTTCTTC
CDR3aa: CASSSSGRAYNEQFF

j_gene: TRBJ2-5
v_gene: TRBV20-1
d_gene: -
abundance: many
CDR3nt: TGCAGTGCTAGCCCCGGGGGTAGCGTATCAGAGACCCAGTACTTC
CDR3aa: CSASPGGSVSETQYF

j_gene: TRBJ2-4
v_gene: TRBV19
d_gene: TRBD2
abundance: -
CDR3nt: TGTGCCAGTAGTATAGCCTCGCGGGGGGCAGTGGTTTGGAAAAACATTCAGTACTTC
CDR3aa: CASSIASRGAVVWKNIQYF

j_gene: TRBJ1-2
v_gene: TRBV29-1
d_gene: TRBD1
abundance: -
CDR3nt: TGCAGCGTTCTAACCGGGACAGGGATAAATGGCTACACCTTC
CDR3aa: CSVLTGTGINGYTF

j_gene: TRBJ2-2
v_gene: TRBV3-1
d_gene: TRBD1
abundance: -
CDR3nt: TGTGCCAGCAGCCAAGCCGGGACAGGGACCGGGGAGCTGTTTTTT
CDR3aa: CASSQAGTGTGELFF

j_gene: TRBJ2-1
v_gene: TRBV5-6
d_gene: TRBD2
abundance: few
CDR3nt: TGTGCCAGCAGCTTGATCCGTGAGACTAGCGACTACAATGAGCAGTTCTTC
CDR3aa: CASSLIRETSDYNEQFF

j_gene: TRBJ1-2
v_gene: TRBV7-9
d_gene: -
abundance: -
CDR3nt: TGTGCCAGCAGCCATCAACCCCGTGATGGCTACACCTTC
CDR3aa: CASSHQPRDGYTF

j_gene: TRBJ2-3
v_gene: TRBV14
d_gene: -
abundance: -
CDR3nt: TGTGCCAGCAGCCAAGGGGTCACGCAGTATTTT
CDR3aa: CASSQGVTQYF

j_gene: TRBJ2-7
v_gene: TRBV30
d_gene: -
abundance: -
CDR3nt: TGTGCCTGGAGTCGGGGTTCCTACGAGCAGTACTTC
CDR3aa: CAWSRGSYEQYF

j_gene: TRBJ2-1
v_gene: TRBV11-2
d_gene: TRBD2
abundance: -
CDR3nt: TGTGCCAGCAGCCTCGGGACTAGCGAAAACAATGAGCAGTTCTTC
CDR3aa: CASSLGTSENNEQFF

j_gene: TRBJ2-1
v_gene: TRBV12-5
d_gene: TRBD2
abundance: many
CDR3nt: TGTGCTAGTGGTTTGGCGGGAGGTCACAATGAGCAGTTCTTC
CDR3aa: CASGLAGGHNEQFF

j_gene: TRBJ2-3
v_gene: TRBV7-2
d_gene: -
abundance: many
CDR3nt: TGTGCCAGCAGCCCAAGCACAGATACGCAGTATTTT
CDR3aa: CASSPSTDTQYF

j_gene: TRBJ2-2
v_gene: TRBV27
d_gene: TRBD1
abundance: -
CDR3nt: TGTGCCAGCACGAGGGGGCAGGTCGGAACCGGGGAGCTGTTTTTT
CDR3aa: CASTRGQVGTGELFF

j_gene: TRBJ1-1
v_gene: TRBV7-6
d_gene: -
abundance: many
CDR3nt: TGTGCCAGCAGCTTCGGGCCCCTAGCGGGGGAAGCTTTCTTT
CDR3aa: CASSFGPLAGEAFF

j_gene: TRBJ1-1
v_gene: TRBV7-9
d_gene: TRBD1
abundance: few
CDR3nt: TGTGCCAGCAGCTGGACAGGGACCAACACTGAAGCTTTCTTT
CDR3aa: CASSWTGTNTEAFF

j_gene: TRBJ2-1
v_gene: TRBV19
d_gene: TRBD2
abundance: few
CDR3nt: TGTGCCAGTAGTTTCGAATATGGGACTAGCGGGACCCATGAGCAGTTCTTC
CDR3aa: CASSFEYGTSGTHEQFF

j_gene: TRBJ2-1
v_gene: TRBV11-2
d_gene: TRBD2
abundance: -
CDR3nt: TGTGCCAGCAGCTCCCCCCTAGCGGGAAGCCGGAATGAGCAGTTCTTC
CDR3aa: CASSSPLAGSRNEQFF

j_gene: TRBJ2-3
v_gene: TRBV4-1
d_gene: -
abundance: -
CDR3nt: TGCGCCAGCAGCCAGGAGGGGTGGGCCGCAGATACGCAGTATTTT
CDR3aa: CASSQEGWAADTQYF

j_gene: TRBJ2-7
v_gene: TRBV7-9
d_gene: -
abundance: many
CDR3nt: TGTGCCAGCAGCGGATTGACGGAAAACCTAAACGAGCAGTACTTC
CDR3aa: CASSGLTENLNEQYF

j_gene: TRBJ2-1
v_gene: TRBV20-1
d_gene: TRBD2
abundance: many
CDR3nt: TGCAGTGCTAGGTGGGGGGGAGCTCGAGGCTACAATGAGCAGTTCTTC
CDR3aa: CSARWGGARGYNEQFF

j_gene: TRBJ2-1
v_gene: TRBV9
d_gene: -
abundance: many
CDR3nt: TGTGCCAGCAGCCGGGGGAGCGGGCCCTACAATGAGCAGTTCTTC
CDR3aa: CASSRGSGPYNEQFF

j_gene: TRBJ1-2
v_gene: TRBV18
d_gene: -
abundance: -
CDR3nt: TGTGCCAGCTCACCTACAGGGAGTGGCTACACCTTC
CDR3aa: CASSPTGSGYTF

j_gene: TRBJ2-1
v_gene: TRBV6-2/TRBV6-3
d_gene: TRBD1
abundance: few
CDR3nt: TGTGCCAGCAGAAACGACAGGGGGTACAATGAGCAGTTCTTC
CDR3aa: CASRNDRGYNEQFF

j_gene: TRBJ2-7
v_gene: TRBV21-1
d_gene: -
abundance: -
CDR3nt: TGTGCCAGCAGCAAAGAGGGACCCAGACACGAGCAGTACTTC
CDR3aa: CASSKEGPRHEQYF

j_gene: TRBJ2-1
v_gene: TRBV12-3/TRBV12-4
d_gene: TRBD2
abundance: many
CDR3nt: TGTGCCAGCAGACCTACTAGCGGGGGATACAATGAGCAGTTCTTC
CDR3aa: CASRPTSGGYNEQFF

j_gene: TRBJ2-3
v_gene: TRBV7-2
d_gene: -
abundance: -
CDR3nt: TGTGCCAGCAGCTTAGTGATTTCAGATACGCAGTATTTT
CDR3aa: CASSLVISDTQYF

j_gene: TRBJ2-7
v_gene: TRBV2
d_gene: TRBD1
abundance: few
CDR3nt: TGTGCCAGCAGTGTGAAGGGACAGGTAAAATACGAGCAGTACTTC
CDR3aa: CASSVKGQVKYEQYF

j_gene: TRBJ2-2
v_gene: TRBV10-3
d_gene: -
abundance: many
CDR3nt: TGTGCCTCAGGCGGGATCGCCGGGGAGCTGTTTTTT
CDR3aa: CASGGIAGELFF

j_gene: TRBJ2-5
v_gene: TRBV5-4
d_gene: TRBD1
abundance: few
CDR3nt: TGTGCCAGCAGCTCCCGTTTAGGACAGGTGGGCGAGACCCAGTACTTC
CDR3aa: CASSSRLGQVGETQYF

j_gene: TRBJ1-5
v_gene: TRBV20-1
d_gene: -
abundance: -
CDR3nt: TGCAGTGCTAGCTCAAGAGTACGGGTTAGCAATCAGCCCCAGCATTTT
CDR3aa: CSASSRVRVSNQPQHF

j_gene: TRBJ1-1
v_gene: TRBV20-1
d_gene: TRBD1
abundance: -
CDR3nt: TGCAGTGCTGCAAGGACAGGGCCTATGCTTCTGAACACTGAAGCTTTCTTT
CDR3aa: CSAARTGPMLLNTEAFF

j_gene: TRBJ2-2
v_gene: TRBV4-3
d_gene: -
abundance: many
CDR3nt: TGCGCCAGCAGGGCGGTCCATAACACCGGGGAGCTGTTTTTT
CDR3aa: CASRAVHNTGELFF

j_gene: TRBJ2-7
v_gene: TRBV12-3/TRBV12-4
d_gene: -
abundance: few
CDR3nt: TGTGCCAGCAGTTGGGCAGGGGCCCTCTACGAGCAGTACTTC
CDR3aa: CASSWAGALYEQYF

j_gene: TRBJ2-1
v_gene: TRBV27
d_gene: -
abundance: -
CDR3nt: TGTGCCAGCAGTTTAAAGGGCGAGCAGTTCTTC
CDR3aa: CASSLKGEQFF